Reported below is one TCR beta chain. Germline CDR1 reads MNHEY; CDR2 reads SVGAGI. The CDR3 is 14 amino acids. V lost 6 bases, J lost 0 bases, and 0 bases stayed unmatched. This sample was taken from a study of blood T cell repertoires in COVID-19. Overall study: PBMCs, B-cell-depleted T cells, or T cells provided the cDNA or gDNA that made up the material.

Only in-frame clones appear in the TCRdb table, and some are missing; sequencing was by immunoSEQ multiplex PCR. This table holds 250,000 to 300,000 clones, 88% found once. The sequenced material came from peripheral blood. V and J are TRBV6-5 and TRBJ2-1, with 9 bases fitting TRBD1. This sequence originates from a woman aged 40 to 49 who had recovered from COVID-19. CDR3 loop: CASRTGGSYNEQFF. The DNA for the CDR3 is TGTGCCAGCAGGACAGGGGGCTCCTACAATGAGCAGTTCTTC.